This TCR beta chain was captured in a study of Ad26.COV2.S vaccination and SARS-CoV-2 variants. Study-wide context: Donor participated within the Ad26.COV2.S arm of the COV1001 trial. In the study, Ad26.COV2.S was injected intramuscularly once, or twice 56 days apart. Broader study findings: Breadth, reportedly substantial, characterized the spike-specific CD8+ and CD4+ T cell responses after vaccination. Individuals receiving vaccine had higher spike-specific TCR breadth than placebo recipients did.

Remarks on this clone: Its antigen is unknown.

Libraries were prepared by immunoSEQ multiplex PCR; TCRdb keeps only in-frame clonotypes and omits some of them. Of about 350,000 clones in the sample, less than 90% are singletons; the top ten hold 6.4%. Germline values: CDR1 SGHDT, CDR2 YYEEEE. This CDR3 region has 15 residues. Deletions cut 0 bases from V and 1 base from J, with 5 bases between. The sample's treatment: 15 to 20 received Ad26.COV2.S at low or high dose, single or two shots; several received placebo; per-sample allocation not given. Samples were taken on day 63 after the first vaccine or placebo injection. The clonotype originates from a person aged 18-60 years who received the Ad26.COV2.S COVID-19 vaccine or a placebo. The gene calls are TRBV5-6 and TRBJ2-6, with D maybe TRBD2 (5 bases). Source: peripheral blood, taken in a trial of Ad26.COV2.S vaccine versus placebo. CDR3 residues: CASSLGGSGANVLTF. The CDR3 DNA sequence: TGTGCCAGCAGCTTGGGAGGGTCTGGGGCCAACGTCCTGACTTTC. The variable domain in full, completed from reference TRBV5-6 and TRBJ2-6, reads DAGVTQSPTHLIKTRGQQVTLRCSPKSGHDTVSWYQQALGQGPQFIFQYYEEEERQRGNFPDRFSGHQFPNYSSELNVNALLLGDSALYLCASSLGGSGANVLTFGAGSRLTVL.